The clone carrying this T cell receptor (beta chain) appeared a few times. What it recognizes is unknown. This entry is derived from a study of response to subunit inactivated influenza vaccine. The CDR3 totals 15 residues. V dropped 4 bases and J dropped 0 bases, with 11 bases sitting between them. CDR1 and CDR2 from the germline V gene are LGHNA and YSLEER. MiXCR, applied by TCRdb to the RT-PCR reads, yields one record per CDR3 protein. The sample yields fewer than 650,000 distinct CDR3 sequences, approximately 13% seen once. Findings and limits, study-wide: Authors suggested that a seasonal influenza vaccination recruits few new T cells each time.

The chain employs TRBV4-3 and TRBJ2-3; D might be TRBD2 (6 bases). The TCR was taken from a middle-aged man who received an inactivated influenza vaccine. The source material was PBMCs from blood, sampled about 6 weeks after vaccination. The DNA for the CDR3 is TGCGCCAGCAGCCGGCTAGCGATTAGCACAGATACGCAGTATTTT. Translating gives CASSRLAISTDTQYF.